The clone carrying this T cell receptor (beta chain) was picked up a small number of times. Its specificity is not known. This entry is derived from a study of T cell repertoires in cytomegalovirus infection. Each CDR3 protein gets one entry after TCRdb re-called the reads with MiXCR. The table lists about 480,000 distinct CDR3 sequences, about 33% of them singletons. This CDR3 is 15 amino acids long. Germline CDR1 MGHRA, CDR2 YSYEKL. Trimming took off 4 bases at V and 1 base at J, with 12 bases between the two ends. Sequenced here: cultured PBMCs, sampled from culture after CMV antigen stimulation. The receptor's source is a human donor in good health (CMV status not recorded). Some clones in this sample may be carry-over from other donors' samples. The V call is TRBV4-1, the J call TRBJ2-3; D possibly corresponds to TRBD2 (6 bases). CDR3 residues: CASSPRLVGTDTQYF. The CDR3 DNA reads as TGCGCCAGCAGCCCGAGACTAGTGGGCACAGATACGCAGTATTTT.